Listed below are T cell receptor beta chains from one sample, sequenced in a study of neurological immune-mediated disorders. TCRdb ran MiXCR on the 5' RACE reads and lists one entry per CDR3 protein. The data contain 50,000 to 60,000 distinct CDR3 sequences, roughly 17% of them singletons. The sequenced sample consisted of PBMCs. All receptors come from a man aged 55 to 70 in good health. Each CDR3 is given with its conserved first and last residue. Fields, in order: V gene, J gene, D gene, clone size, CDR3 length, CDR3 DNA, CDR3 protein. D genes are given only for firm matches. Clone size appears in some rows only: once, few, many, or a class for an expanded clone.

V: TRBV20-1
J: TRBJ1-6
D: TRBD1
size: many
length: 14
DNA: TGCAGTGCAATCTCGGGACAGGGAATATCACCCCTCCACTTT
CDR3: CSAISGQGISPLHF

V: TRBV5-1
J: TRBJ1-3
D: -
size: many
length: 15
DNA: TGCGCCAGCAGCTTGTCAGGGGTGGCTGGAAACACCATATATTTT
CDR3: CASSLSGVAGNTIYF

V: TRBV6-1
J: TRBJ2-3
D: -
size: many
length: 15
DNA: TGTGCCAGCAGTGAAGGTAGCGGCAGCACAGATACGCAGTATTTT
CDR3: CASSEGSGSTDTQYF

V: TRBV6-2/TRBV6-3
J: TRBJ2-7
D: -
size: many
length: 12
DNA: TGTGCCAGCAGAGTGGACAATTGGGAGCAGTACTTC
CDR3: CASRVDNWEQYF

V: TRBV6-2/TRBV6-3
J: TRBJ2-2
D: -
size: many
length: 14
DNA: TGTGCCAGCAGTGGGACCCTGGAGGCCGGGGAGCTGTTTTTT
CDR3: CASSGTLEAGELFF

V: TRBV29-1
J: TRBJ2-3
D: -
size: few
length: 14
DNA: TGCAGCGTTGGTTTCGGCACAGGACCAGATACGCAGTATTTT
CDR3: CSVGFGTGPDTQYF

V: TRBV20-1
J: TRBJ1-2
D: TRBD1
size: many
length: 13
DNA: TGCAGTGCTAGAGATACAGGGGAGCGTGGCTACACCTTC
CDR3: CSARDTGERGYTF

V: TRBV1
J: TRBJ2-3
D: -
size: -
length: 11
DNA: TGCAGCGGCCTGCTCACAGATACGCAGTATTTT
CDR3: CSGLLTDTQYF

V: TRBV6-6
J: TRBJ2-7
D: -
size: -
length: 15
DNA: TGTGCCAGCAGATTCCCCGGGGGATCGCCATACGAGCAGTACTTC
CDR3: CASRFPGGSPYEQYF

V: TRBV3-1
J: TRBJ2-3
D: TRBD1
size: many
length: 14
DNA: TGTGCCAGCAGCCTCCGGGACAGGGACTTGGCGCAGTATTTT
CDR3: CASSLRDRDLAQYF